The 24 T cell receptor beta chains below all came from one sample that was sequenced in a study of blood T cells in healthy people across ages. A J-beta primer mix and a sample-barcoded 5' primer were used in a second PCR of roughly 6 to 12 cycles. TCRdb ran MiXCR on the 5' RACE reads and lists one entry per CDR3 protein. The sample lists some 1 million distinct CDR3 sequences; 40% to 45% were seen once. The sequenced sample consisted of blood. Receptor source: a woman aged 55-70 years in good health.

This clonotype was found many times. The genes are TRBV7-2 and TRBJ2-7; D gene ambiguous. Germline V gene sequence: CDR1 SGHTA, CDR2 FQGNSA. V was pared by 5 bases and J by 2 bases, with 7 bases between. The CDR3 is 12 residues long. DNA of the CDR3: TGTGCCAGCAGCCGTACCACCTACGAGCAGTACTTC. Its protein product is CASSRTTYEQYF.

The chain is built from TRBV9 and TRBJ2-3; the match to TRBD2 covers 8 bases. Germline V lookup: CDR1 SGDLS, CDR2 YYNGEE. V was pared by 0 bases and J by 0 bases, with 3 bases of the junction left unmatched. This CDR3 is built from 16 residues. Here the CDR3 DNA reads TGTGCCAGCAGCGTAGTGGCGGGAGGAAGCACAGATACGCAGTATTTT. This sequence encodes CASSVVAGGSTDTQYF.

The genes are TRBV12-3 or TRBV12-4 and TRBJ1-5, with 7 bases identical to TRBD1. The ends lost 5 bases at V and 4 bases at J; junction bases unmatched: 11. CDR3 size: 16 residues. The CDR3 is CASSQSTGAGNQPQHF. In DNA, the CDR3 is TGTGCCAGCAGTCAGAGTACAGGGGCGGGAAATCAGCCCCAGCATTTT.

This rearrangement joins TRBV25-1 to TRBJ2-2; D gene unclear. The CDR3 is 15 amino acids. Germline CDR1 is MGHDK and CDR2 is SYGVNS. V lost 7 bases, J lost 5 bases, and 17 bases lay in between. CDR3 loop: CASTPPGVRTGELFF. CDR3 bases: TGTGCCAGCACCCCACCTGGTGTCCGGACCGGGGAGCTGTTTTTT. The full variable domain, completed using reference TRBV25-1 and TRBJ2-2, is EADIYQTPRYLVIGTGKKITLECSQTMGHDKMYWYQQDPGMELHLIHYSYGVNSTEKGDLSSESTVSRIRTEHFPLTLESARPSHTSQYLCASTPPGVRTGELFFGEGSRLTVL.

The rearrangement links TRBV2 to TRBJ2-1; 16 bases align to TRBD2. Germline V lookup: CDR1 SNHLY, CDR2 FYNNEI. The CDR3 loop spans 17 amino acids. V lost 7 bases to trimming and J lost 7 bases; unmatched junction nucleotides: 10. The CDR3 region has the DNA TGTGCCAGCAACCACCTTGGGACTAGCGGGAGGGCGAATGAGCAGTTCTTC. It encodes CASNHLGTSGRANEQFF.

This clonotype was recorded once. With a much larger clone just one base away, this may be a read error. The chain joins TRBV5-6 to TRBJ2-5; the match to TRBD1 covers 8 bases. The CDR3 consists of 15 residues. Germline V gene lookup returns CDR1 SGHDT and CDR2 YYEEEE. Losses at the gene ends were 0 bases for V and 11 bases for J; bases not matched to a gene: 12. The CDR3 coding sequence is TGTGCCAGCAGCTTGGCGGCAGGGGGCTTGAACGGGCAGTACTTC. Its translation: CASSLAAGGLNGQYF.

This clonotype was observed a few times. The CDR3 loop is CSAKGANEQYF. CDR3 DNA: TGCAGTGCTAAGGGGGCCAACGAGCAGTACTTC. The rearrangement uses TRBV20-1 and TRBJ2-7, with 7 bases identical to TRBD1. The CDR3 is made up of 11 amino acids. CDR1 and CDR2 (germline): DFQATT, SNEGSKA (reference sequence). J gave up 5 bases and V 4 bases, and 2 bases lay outside the gene matches.

The chain couples TRBV6-6 to TRBJ2-7; 7 bases are shared with TRBD2. Germline V gene sequence: CDR1 MNHNY, CDR2 SVGAGI (reference sequence). The CDR3 contains 14 residues. V dropped 7 bases and J dropped 4; count of bases not matched to a gene: 10. The DNA for the CDR3 is TGTGCCAGCAAGGCCGGGCTAGCGGTTTACGAGCAGTACTTC. This encodes CASKAGLAVYEQYF.

The table lists this clonotype with a few counts. J is TRBJ2-3 and V is TRBV15, with TRBD2 as a possible D gene (5 bases). V was pared by 1 base and J by 4 bases, with 18 bases between. This CDR3 is built from 17 residues. Germline V gene data show CDR1 as LNHNV and CDR2 as YYDKDF (reference sequence). The CDR3 DNA reads as TGTGCCACCAGCAGAGTGGGAGATAGACTCATTTCAGATACGCAGTATTTT. It codes for CATSRVGDRLISDTQYF.

This clonotype has just a few counts. The V call is TRBV6-1, the J call TRBJ2-4; no firm D call. Per germline, CDR1 MNHNS and CDR2 SASEGT. The CDR3 is 16 residues long. V was shortened by 1 base and J by 1 base, with 11 bases between the two germline ends. Here the CDR3 reads CASSEEGRWAKNIQYF. CDR3 bases: TGTGCCAGCAGTGAAGAGGGTCGTTGGGCCAAAAACATTCAGTACTTC.

This clonotype was recorded a few times. The chain is built from TRBV29-1 and TRBJ2-7; D unresolved. Trimming shortened V by 5 bases and J by 6 bases, and 17 bases separated the two germline ends. Germline V gene data show CDR1 as SQVTM and CDR2 as ANQGSEA. There are 13 residues in the CDR3. The CDR3 reads CSVTARLSGEQYF. The CDR3 DNA reads TGCAGCGTTACGGCCCGGCTTTCCGGCGAGCAGTACTTC.

Comment on this clonotype: Relative to the germline gene, one junction end is altered; a read error may explain this. The CDR3 sequence: CASSLGRYRRNENLFF. The DNA of the CDR3 is TGCGCCAGCAGCTTGGGTCGGTACAGACGTAATGAAAACCTGTTTTTT. This chain joins TRBV5-1 and TRBJ1-4, with D unresolved. The CDR3 extends over 16 amino acids. CDR1 and CDR2 (germline): SGHRS, YFSETQ.

The sample holds a few counts of this clonotype. The chain is built from TRBV27 and TRBJ2-5; 7 bases agree with TRBD2. There are 13 residues in the CDR3. Trimming removed 0 bases from V and 7 bases from J; junction bases left unmatched: 2. CDR1 and CDR2 from the germline V gene are MNHEY and SMNVEV (reference sequence). CDR3 residues: CASSLSPGGTQYF. The CDR3 DNA follows: TGTGCCAGCAGTTTATCCCCGGGGGGGACCCAGTACTTC.

In this sample, this clonotype turned up a few times. The J gene is TRBJ2-3, the V gene TRBV2; the D gene is possibly TRBD2 (6 bases). In germline, CDR1 is SNHLY, CDR2 FYNNEI. V lost 3 bases and J 0 bases, leaving 10 bases between the germline ends. The CDR3 is made up of 15 amino acids. CDR3 coding DNA: TGTGCCAGCAGTGAGGAGGGCAGTAGCACAGATACGCAGTATTTT. This gives the protein CASSEEGSSTDTQYF.

The V and J genes are TRBV11-2 and TRBJ1-2, with 10 bases that match TRBD1. The germline V gene has CDR1 SGHAT and CDR2 FQNNGV. This CDR3 has 16 amino acids. V lost 5 bases and J lost 4; bases outside the gene matches: 10. CDR3 bases: TGTGCCAGCAGCACCCCAGGGACAGGGGTTCGCTATGGCTACACCTTC. Translation: CASSTPGTGVRYGYTF. Variable domain in full (rest from reference TRBV11-2 and TRBJ1-2): EAGVAQSPRYKIIEKRQSVAFWCNPISGHATLYWYQQILGQGPKLLIQFQNNGVVDDSQLPKDRFSAERLKGVDSTLKIQPAKLEDSAVYLCASSTPGTGVRYGYTFGSGTRLTVV.

The chain uses TRBV11-2 and TRBJ2-7; 9 bases agree with TRBD1. The CDR3 sequence is 14 residues long. Germline V lookup: CDR1 SGHAT, CDR2 FQNNGV. The ends lost 4 bases at V and 6 bases at J; junction bases unmatched: 7. CDR3 residues: CASSSRDRAIEQYF. CDR3 coding DNA: TGTGCCAGCAGCTCCCGGGACAGGGCAATCGAGCAGTACTTC.

In this sample, this clonotype turned up once. V and J are TRBV9 and TRBJ1-2; D is ambiguous. The CDR3 extends over 14 amino acids. Between the trimmed V and J ends, which lost 4 bases and 2 bases, there was a span of 12 bases. CDR1 SGDLS and CDR2 YYNGEE come from the germline V gene. In DNA, the CDR3 is TGTGCCAGCAGCCCCAGTACGGTGAACTATGGCTACACCTTC. It translates to CASSPSTVNYGYTF.

This clonotype has more than one count but fewer than ten. V usage is TRBV20-1 and J usage is TRBJ2-1; 13 bases match TRBD2. This CDR3 is 18 amino acids long. Trimming took 1 base from V and 9 from J; bases not matched to a gene: 15. The V gene's germline CDR1 is DFQATT and CDR2 SNEGSKA (reference sequence). The CDR3 region has the DNA TGCAGTGCTAGAGCCGCCAAACTAGCGGGAGGGCCGCTTACTGAGCAGTTCTTC. Translated: CSARAAKLAGGPLTEQFF.

Note on this clonotype: Being one base from a much bigger clone, this may be a read error. CDR3 region: CASSLFDISCNEQFF. The DNA for the CDR3 is TGTGCCAGCAGCTTGTTTGACATCTCTTGCAATGAGCAGTTCTTC. The V call is TRBV5-6, the J call TRBJ2-1; D is ambiguous. There are 15 residues in the CDR3. CDR1 and CDR2 from the germline V gene are SGHDT and YYEEEE. V was shortened by 1 base and J by 6 bases, with 14 bases between the two germline ends.

This rearrangement joins TRBV3-1 to TRBJ2-1; 10 nucleotides agree with TRBD2. The J call is in doubt because the DNA end fits TRBJ2-7 better. The CDR3 has 16 residues. The V gene's germline CDR1 is LGHDT and CDR2 YNNKEL (reference sequence). The CDR3 protein is CASSPVPSGRYNEQYF. CDR3 DNA: TGTGCCAGCAGCCCGGTCCCTAGCGGGAGATACAATGAGCAGTACTTC.

This clonotype was seen a few times. The rearrangement uses TRBV7-2 and TRBJ2-6, with 12 positions matching TRBD1. CDR3 length: 18 amino acids. In germline, CDR1 is SGHTA, CDR2 FQGNSA. Trimming at V came to 2 bases and at J to 3 bases, leaving 5 bases not matched to a gene. The chain's CDR3 is CASSLQGQGAVGANVLTF. CDR3 nucleotides: TGTGCCAGCAGCTTACAGGGACAGGGGGCGGTTGGGGCCAACGTCCTGACTTTC.

CDR3 protein: CASSTATGNRGGANVLTF. CDR3 coding DNA: TGTGCCAGCAGCACTGCCACGGGGAATCGAGGTGGGGCCAACGTCCTGACTTTC. The chain links TRBV2 to TRBJ2-6, with D possibly being TRBD2 (5 bases). CDR1 and CDR2 from the germline V gene are SNHLY and FYNNEI. Trimming shortened V by 6 bases and J by 3 bases, and 21 bases separated the two germline ends. This CDR3 comprises 18 residues.

The rearrangement uses TRBV6-6 and TRBJ2-4; D perhaps matches TRBD1 (6 bases). The J call may be wrong; the DNA end is better matched by TRBJ2-5. CDR3 length equals 15 residues. Germline V gene data show CDR1 as MNHNY and CDR2 as SVGAGI (reference sequence). In DNA form, the CDR3 reads TGTGCCAGCAGAAAACTTCGGCAGGGGCAAGAGACCCAGTACTTC. Translated, it gives CASRKLRQGQETQYF.

This clonotype was recorded a few times. V gene TRBV5-6 combines with J gene TRBJ1-2; 7 nucleotides match TRBD1. The CDR3 spans 15 residues. Germline CDR1 SGHDT, CDR2 YYEEEE. The V segment lost 4 bases and the J segment 5 bases; nucleotides outside the gene matches: 11. The CDR3 bases are TGTGCCAGCAGCAAGACAGGGAGCGGTTTTTATGGCTACACCTTC. It is translated as CASSKTGSGFYGYTF. Filled out from reference TRBV5-6 and TRBJ1-2, the complete variable domain reads DAGVTQSPTHLIKTRGQQVTLRCSPKSGHDTVSWYQQALGQGPQFIFQYYEEEERQRGNFPDRFSGHQFPNYSSELNVNALLLGDSALYLCASSKTGSGFYGYTFGSGTRLTVV.